The source of this TCR beta chain is a study of T-cell memory formation after mild COVID-19. TCR alpha and TCR beta cDNA libraries carrying sample barcodes and UMIs came from 5'RACE with constant-segment primers. Each CDR3 protein gets one entry after TCRdb re-called the 5' RACE reads with MiXCR. The sample holds roughly 190,000 distinct CDR3 sequences; roughly 27% are singletons and the top ten take roughly 11%. This clonotype was seen a handful of times. Its target is unknown. General study findings and limits: Largely, contracting CD4+ clones fell within CM and EM, and contracting CD8+ clones within EMRA. Memory cells collected pre-infection included some clones that later responded, suggesting cross-reactive memory joined.

This sequence originates from an adult woman who had mild COVID-19 (a few samples of this study predate the infection). Cell type and time point are not known. The sample consisted of PBMCs or a T cell subset sorted from them (not recorded which).

In nucleotides, the CDR3 is TGTGCCAGCAGCCGGACAGGGAGGGGAAACATTCAGTACTTC. Residues: CASSRTGRGNIQYF. The chain carries TRBV12-3 or TRBV12-4 and TRBJ2-4, with D perhaps TRBD1 (8 bases). Trimming pared 6 bases from V and 6 bases from J, leaving 15 bases between. The CDR3 is made up of 14 amino acids.